These 22 T cell receptor beta chains were sequenced from one sample in a study of CXCR3-negative and CXCR3-positive naive CD8 T cells. Study conclusions and caveats: The study found more hydrophobic TRB CDR3s in CXCR3-positive naive cells than in CXCR3-negative naive cells.

All TRB cDNA libraries came from 5' RACE performed with UMI labels. TCRdb reprocessed the 5' RACE reads and stores each CDR3 protein as one record, lacking DNA. Its listing shows 49,000 or so distinct CDR3 sequences. Their specific antigens are unknown. Sequencing was done on a sample of naive CXCR3+ CD8+ T cells from blood. Subset here: CD45RO-CCR7+CD27+CD95- naive CD8+ T cells expressing CXCR3 (TNR3+). These receptors originate from a human donor in good health. Some clones in this sample may be carry-over from other donors' samples.

The chain recombines TRBV6-2 or TRBV6-3 with TRBJ2-5. The CDR3 loop spans 18 amino acids. CDR1 is MNHEY and CDR2 is SVGEGT in the germline V gene. The CDR3 region is CASSYRVSERLQKETQYF.

The chain carries TRBV29-1 and TRBJ1-5; TCRdb calls TRBD1, which cannot be checked without DNA. Germline V CDR1 and CDR2: SQVTM, ANQGSEA. This CDR3 contains 13 residues. CDR3 amino acids: CSVGSGAGQPQHF.

CDR3 loop: CASSSWAHYEQYF. This chain connects TRBV6-5 to TRBJ2-7; the D gene TCRdb calls, TRBD1, cannot be checked with no DNA. Looked up from germline, CDR1 is MNHEY and CDR2 is SVGAGI. CDR3 length equals 13 residues.

The V gene is TRBV7-7, the J gene TRBJ2-7. The CDR3 is made up of 12 amino acids. CDR1 and CDR2 from the germline V gene are SSHAT and FNYEAQ (reference sequence). The CDR3 reads CASSLDDSEQYF.

This chain joins TRBV25-1 and TRBJ2-3; no DNA is available, so the TRBD1 call from TCRdb remains unchecked. CDR1 is MGHDK and CDR2 is SYGVNS in the germline V gene. This CDR3 spans 12 amino acids. The CDR3: CASSPPGDTQYF.

V usage is TRBV25-1 and J usage is TRBJ2-7. CDR3 length: 14 amino acids. Germline V gives CDR1 MGHDK, CDR2 SYGVNS. CDR3 residues: CASSLEGEIYEQYF.

The V and J genes are TRBV5-1 and TRBJ2-7. Germline V gene sequence: CDR1 SGHRS, CDR2 YFSETQ. The CDR3 spans 13 residues. This chain's CDR3 is CASSLGGTHEQYF.

The V and J genes are TRBV2 and TRBJ1-1; the D gene TCRdb calls, TRBD1, cannot be checked with no DNA. Per germline, CDR1 SNHLY and CDR2 FYNNEI. The CDR3 spans 16 residues. This CDR3 reads CASSGGTGKMNTEAFF.

The chain joins TRBV29-1 to TRBJ1-1. The CDR3 extends over 12 amino acids. Germline lookup yields CDR1 SQVTM and CDR2 ANQGSEA. The CDR3 loop reads CSVADMNTEAFF.

The chain recombines TRBV29-1 with TRBJ2-1; TCRdb selects TRBD1, and the lack of DNA leaves this call unchecked. CDR1 and CDR2 from the germline V gene are SQVTM and ANQGSEA. This CDR3 comprises 14 residues. CDR3 sequence: CSVEAIKTGIEQFF.

This chain joins TRBV12-3 or TRBV12-4 and TRBJ2-5; TCRdb's D call of TRBD2 is untestable without DNA. The CDR3 is 17 residues long. The chain's CDR3 is CASSYQTSGEDKETQYF.

V usage is TRBV2 and J usage is TRBJ2-7; the TCRdb call, TRBD1, lacks DNA for checking. Germline V gene lookup returns CDR1 SNHLY and CDR2 FYNNEI. The CDR3 has 15 amino acids. CDR3 amino acids: CASRVDNFGTYEQYF.

CDR3 amino acids: CASSSGGRGLVPDTQYF. The chain links TRBV12-3 or TRBV12-4 to TRBJ2-3; the TRBD2 assignment by TCRdb is unverifiable without DNA. The CDR3 has 17 residues.

The CDR3 spells CASSKQEGNEQFF. V is TRBV6-4 and J is TRBJ2-1; TCRdb calls TRBD2, which cannot be checked without DNA. This CDR3 has 13 residues. Germline V gene lookup returns CDR1 MRHNA and CDR2 SNTAGT.

The gene calls are TRBV12-3 or TRBV12-4 and TRBJ1-4. This CDR3 is built from 11 residues. The CDR3 region is CASSFFEKLFF.

The chain couples TRBV27 to TRBJ2-1; the D call of TRBD2 rests on TCRdb alone, since no DNA is present to check it. Germline V gene data show CDR1 as MNHEY and CDR2 as SMNVEV (reference sequence). The CDR3 length is 13 residues. The CDR3 here is CASSEGSRNEQFF.

This rearrangement joins TRBV6-2 or TRBV6-3 to TRBJ2-5; TCRdb indicates TRBD1, and absent DNA this call remains unverified. In germline, CDR1 is MNHEY, CDR2 SVGEGT. CDR3 size: 15 residues. The CDR3: CASSDWDRGRETQYF.

V usage is TRBV20-1 and J usage is TRBJ1-6. The CDR3 length is 15 residues. Per the germline V gene, CDR1 is DFQATT and CDR2 is SNEGSKA (reference sequence). CDR3 loop: CSARENTFYNSPLHF.

This sequence joins TRBV7-9 and TRBJ2-7; TCRdb indicates TRBD2, and absent DNA this call remains unverified. The length of the CDR3 is 16 residues. Germline assignment: CDR1 SEHNR and CDR2 FQNEAQ (reference sequence). The CDR3 spells CASSAPTSGDLREQYF. Using reference TRBV7-9 and TRBJ2-7 for the parts outside the CDR3, the full variable domain is DTGVSQNPRHKITKRGQNVTFRCDPISEHNRLYWYRQTLGQGPEFLTYFQNEAQLEKSRLLSDRFSAERPKGSFSTLEIQRTEQGDSAMYLCASSAPTSGDLREQYFGPGTRLTVT.

This chain uses TRBV5-1 with TRBJ2-1; the TRBD2 assignment by TCRdb is unverifiable without DNA. This CDR3 spans 14 amino acids. CDR1 and CDR2 from the germline V gene are SGHRS and YFSETQ. CDR3: CASTKPGLVNEQFF.

The chain has TRBV7-6 and TRBJ2-1. Germline lookup yields CDR1 SGHVS and CDR2 FNYEAQ. This CDR3 has 13 amino acids. The CDR3 loop reads CASSFFSYNEQFF.

The chain combines TRBV29-1 with TRBJ2-5; TCRdb outputs TRBD2, but without DNA this stays unchecked. Per germline, CDR1 SQVTM and CDR2 ANQGSEA. The CDR3 loop spans 14 amino acids. This CDR3 reads CSVRTGEFKETQYF.